Presented here are 15 T cell receptor beta chains from one specimen sequenced in a study of blood T cells in healthy people across ages. The use of a sample-barcoded 5' primer and a J-beta primer mix characterized a second PCR of about 7 to 12 cycles. TCRdb reprocessed the 5' RACE reads via MiXCR and lists one record per CDR3 protein. Of around 1,500,000 distinct CDR3 sequences listed, roughly 40% are singletons. Sequencing input: blood. All receptors derive from a woman younger than 30 in good health.

Here the CDR3 DNA reads TGTGCCAGCAGTTTATCAGGGCCCGATTCACCCCTCCACTTT. It translates to CASSLSGPDSPLHF. The chain combines TRBV12-3 or TRBV12-4 with TRBJ1-6, with a tentative D call TRBD1 (5 bases). The CDR3 spans 14 residues. V lost 2 bases and J 8 bases, leaving 10 bases between the germline ends.

The rearrangement links TRBV7-2 to TRBJ2-5; D gene ambiguous. The DNA end lines up better with TRBJ2-7; the J call may be wrong. Germline assignment: CDR1 SGHTA and CDR2 FQGNSA. CDR3 length: 13 residues. The CDR3 sequence is CASSFPGDYEQYF. The CDR3, as DNA: TGTGCCAGCAGCTTCCCGGGCGACTACGAGCAGTACTTC.

The chain uses TRBV12-3 or TRBV12-4 and TRBJ2-1, with 10 bases that match TRBD2. The V gene end was trimmed by 3 bases and the J gene end by 4 bases; junction bases not matched to a gene: 9. This CDR3 has 17 residues. Here the CDR3 reads CASSLRLAGDLYNEQFF. The CDR3 coding sequence is TGTGCCAGCAGTTTGAGGCTAGCGGGGGACCTTTACAATGAGCAGTTCTTC.

V usage is TRBV27 and J usage is TRBJ2-5; a possible D gene is TRBD1 (7 bases). The CDR3 is 15 residues long. V was pared by 5 bases and J by 11 bases, with 24 bases between. Germline V gene sequence: CDR1 MNHEY, CDR2 SMNVEV (reference sequence). CDR3 region: CASSPYRGLRNEQYF. The CDR3 bases are TGTGCCAGCAGTCCATACAGGGGACTTCGCAATGAGCAGTACTTC.

The chain employs TRBV7-2 and TRBJ2-5; TRBD1 agrees at 8 bases. The CDR3 extends over 15 amino acids. Germline V gives CDR1 SGHTA, CDR2 FQGNSA. V gave up 3 bases and J gave up 1 base; unmatched junction bases: 4. CDR3 loop: CASSFYTGGQETQYF. The CDR3, as DNA: TGTGCCAGCAGCTTTTATACAGGGGGCCAAGAGACCCAGTACTTC.

This clonotype showed up just once. The junction departs from germline at one end; a sequencing error may be responsible. This sequence joins TRBV28 and TRBJ2-7; D may be TRBD1 (6 bases). CDR3 length equals 14 residues. Germline assignment: CDR1 MDHEN and CDR2 SYDVKM. CDR3 DNA: TGTGTCAGCAATCATGCGGACAGTCCCTACGAGCAGTACTTC. Amino acids: CVSNHADSPYEQYF.

The CDR3 loop reads CAWSIGGPEAFF. The CDR3 nucleotides read TGTGCCTGGAGTATAGGGGGACCTGAAGCTTTCTTT. The genes are TRBV30 and TRBJ1-1, with D tentatively TRBD1 (6 bases). This CDR3 has 12 residues. The V and J ends lost 2 bases and 6 bases respectively, with 10 bases between them. Germline-derived CDR1 and CDR2 are GTSNPN and SVGIG (reference sequence).

This clonotype was found many times. This chain joins TRBV12-3 or TRBV12-4 and TRBJ2-3, with TRBD1 matching 9 bases. V gave up 6 bases and J gave up 4 bases; unmatched junction bases: 5. The length of the CDR3 is 14 residues. The CDR3 DNA reads as TGTGCCAGCAGCTTGGACAGGGGTGCAGATACGCAGTATTTT. Translating it yields CASSLDRGADTQYF.

This rearrangement joins TRBV28 to TRBJ1-6; D remains ambiguous. CDR1 is MDHEN and CDR2 is SYDVKM in the germline V gene. This CDR3 has 16 residues. V lost 2 bases and J lost 6, with 14 bases in between. CDR3 sequence (DNA): TGTGCCAGCAGTTTAAACAGCGCTACTTTTAATTCACCCCTCCACTTT. Residues: CASSLNSATFNSPLHF.

J is TRBJ1-1 and V is TRBV6-1; D is ambiguous. CDR1 and CDR2 (germline): MNHNS, SASEGT. The CDR3 is 14 amino acids. V was pared by 4 bases and J by 0 bases, with 9 bases between. CDR3 amino acids: CASSVGSVNTEAFF. The CDR3 nucleotides are TGTGCCAGCAGTGTTGGGAGTGTGAACACTGAAGCTTTCTTT.

The rearrangement uses TRBV4-1 and TRBJ2-7, with 9 bases that match TRBD1. This CDR3 has 16 residues. Germline V CDR1 and CDR2: MGHRA, YSYEKL. The ends lost 2 bases at V and 5 bases at J; junction bases unmatched: 10. CDR3 in amino acids: CASSQPWDRVAHEQYF. CDR3 DNA: TGCGCCAGCAGCCAACCTTGGGACAGGGTAGCCCACGAGCAGTACTTC.

The chain is built from TRBV5-1 and TRBJ2-1, with TRBD1 identical over 10 bases. The CDR3 runs to 15 residues. Germline trimming cut 3 bases from V and 4 bases from J; bases unmatched to any gene: 4. Germline V gives CDR1 SGHRS, CDR2 YFSETQ. CDR3: CASSSTGGQYNEQFF. The CDR3 DNA sequence: TGCGCCAGCAGCTCGACAGGGGGCCAGTACAATGAGCAGTTCTTC.

V is TRBV21-1 and J is TRBJ2-3; the table assigns TRBD2, which was not confirmed against the DNA. TRBV21-1 is a documented pseudogene. This CDR3 contains 15 residues. Here the CDR3 DNA reads TGTGCCAGCAGCAGGACTAGCGGGATCCCAGATACGCAGTATTTT. It specifies CASSRTSGIPDTQYF.

Details on this clonotype: Sequence at one end of the junction differs from germline and may be a read error. The rearrangement uses TRBV4-1 and TRBJ1-2; D is possibly TRBD1 (6 bases). The CDR3 extends over 12 amino acids. Germline V gene data show CDR1 as MGHRA and CDR2 as YSYEKL. In nucleotides, the CDR3 is TGCGCCAGCAGCCGGGACAACTATGGCTGCACCTTC. This translates into CASSRDNYGCTF.

This chain links TRBV12-5 with TRBJ2-7; 7 nucleotides line up with TRBD2. CDR3 length equals 15 residues. Unmatched junction bases numbered 7, after V lost 1 base and J lost 4 bases. Per the germline V gene, CDR1 is LGHNT and CDR2 is FRNRAP. The CDR3: CASGLGSGEIYEQYF. In DNA, the CDR3 is TGTGCTAGTGGTTTGGGGAGCGGGGAGATATACGAGCAGTACTTC.